Each of the 29 T cell receptor beta chains below was sequenced from the same sample in a study of T-cell reconstitution after alpha-beta-depleted transplantation in children. Unique molecular identifiers were incorporated into the prepared TCRbeta library. One entry per CDR3 protein results from TCRdb running MiXCR on the PCR reads. The data hold hundreds of thousands of distinct CDR3 sequences, with 10% to 15% observed a single time. Sequencing used PBMCs, obtained before TCRalphabeta/CD19-depleted stem cell transplant. These TCRs come from a girl aged 2 to 10 with congenital amegakaryocytic thrombocytopenia, due to receive a stem cell transplant.

This clonotype has a count of ten or more. J is TRBJ2-3 and V is TRBV7-9; D call uncertain. The germline gives CDR1 SEHNR, CDR2 FQNEAQ (reference sequence). V was cut by 5 bases and J by 2 bases, with 2 bases left in between. This CDR3 contains 11 residues. Here the CDR3 DNA reads TGTGCCAGCAGCAACACAGATACGCAGTATTTT. Its protein product is CASSNTDTQYF.

This clonotype was found many times. This chain uses TRBV7-9 with TRBJ2-1; unclear D gene. The germline V gene encodes CDR1 SEHNR and CDR2 FQNEAQ (reference sequence). The V end was cut by 5 bases, the J end by 8 bases, with 13 bases between. This CDR3 is built from 13 residues. The CDR3 sequence: CASSIDSAHEQFF. For the CDR3, the DNA is TGTGCCAGCAGCATCGACTCTGCCCATGAGCAGTTCTTC.

The chain couples TRBV7-9 to TRBJ2-7; tentatively, D is TRBD1 (6 bases). Germline CDR1 and CDR2: SEHNR and FQNEAQ (reference sequence). Trimming removed 6 bases from V and 0 bases from J, with 9 bases in between. The CDR3 runs to 13 residues. Written as DNA, the CDR3 is TGTGCCAGCAGAACAGGGTTCTCCTACGAGCAGTACTTC. Translating it yields CASRTGFSYEQYF.

This clonotype was counted ten times or more. The gene calls are TRBV10-3 and TRBJ2-1; possible D gene TRBD2, 6 bases. There are 14 residues in the CDR3. Trimming removed 11 bases from V and 1 base from J, with 15 bases in between. Germline lookup yields CDR1 ENHRY and CDR2 SYGVKD. The CDR3 protein is CALSSGDSYNEQFF. The CDR3 DNA reads as TGTGCCCTCTCCTCGGGAGATTCCTACAATGAGCAGTTCTTC.

This clonotype was observed many times. This chain links TRBV27 with TRBJ2-1; perhaps TRBD2 as D (6 bases). Trimming took off 2 bases at V and 0 bases at J, with 11 bases between the two ends. Germline assignment: CDR1 MNHEY and CDR2 SMNVEV (reference sequence). The CDR3 consists of 16 residues. The CDR3 DNA reads TGTGCCAGCAGTTTAACGGTCGGGAGCTCCTACAATGAGCAGTTCTTC. Amino acid sequence: CASSLTVGSSYNEQFF.

This clonotype occurred a few times. The V gene is TRBV18, the J gene TRBJ2-7; 9 bases are shared with TRBD1. This CDR3 is built from 15 residues. CDR1 and CDR2 (germline): KGHSH, LQKENI. The trim removed 2 bases at V and 8 bases at J, leaving 10 bases unmatched. The CDR3 is CASSPGGQGVSQQYF. Here the CDR3 DNA reads TGTGCCAGCTCACCAGGGGGACAGGGAGTCAGCCAGCAGTACTTC.

Concerning this clonotype itself: In this CDR3 the conserved last residue, phenylalanine or tryptophan, is missing, so a read error is likely. V and J are TRBV20-1 and TRBJ2-5; the match to TRBD2 covers 7 bases. Trimming at V came to 7 bases and at J to 4 bases, leaving 12 bases not matched to a gene. The CDR3 totals 14 residues. Germline CDR1 DFQATT, CDR2 SNEGSKA (reference sequence). CDR3 in amino acids: CSVRASGMTETQYS. CDR3 nucleotide sequence: TGCAGTGTTAGGGCGAGCGGGATGACAGAGACCCAGTACTCC.

V usage is TRBV28 and J usage is TRBJ1-2; weak D call: TRBD1 (5 bases). The CDR3 is made up of 15 amino acids. From germline, CDR1 is MDHEN and CDR2 SYDVKM. Trimming pared 6 bases from V and 8 bases from J, leaving 22 bases between. The CDR3 here is CASRGRGAPPRGYTF. The DNA of the CDR3 is TGTGCCAGCAGGGGTAGAGGGGCCCCTCCGCGCGGCTACACCTTC.

The sample holds many counts of this clonotype. The V gene is TRBV7-8, the J gene TRBJ1-2; tentative D call: TRBD1 (5 bases). V was shortened by 1 base and J by 4 bases, with 16 bases between the two germline ends. The CDR3 is 16 residues long. CDR1 is SGHVS, CDR2 FQNEAQ, per germline. This CDR3 reads CASSLEAGRVGYGYTF. The CDR3 coding sequence is TGTGCCAGCAGCTTAGAGGCTGGCAGGGTGGGCTATGGCTACACCTTC.

The chain couples TRBV27 to TRBJ1-1, with a tentative D call TRBD1 (5 bases). The germline V and J ends were trimmed by 4 bases and 1 base, with 10 bases remaining between them. The CDR3 is 14 residues long. From germline, CDR1 is MNHEY and CDR2 SMNVEV (reference sequence). The CDR3 nucleotides read TGTGCCAGCAGTTCCCGACAGCGGAACACTGAAGCTTTCTTT. This gives the protein CASSSRQRNTEAFF.

This clonotype was counted ten times or more. V and J are TRBV15 and TRBJ1-5; TRBD1 matches at 8 bases. The germline V gene has CDR1 LNHNV and CDR2 YYDKDF (reference sequence). CDR3 length: 17 amino acids. After removal of 1 base from V and 7 bases from J, the junction contained 12 bases not matched to a gene. The CDR3 region is CATSRVSSVRGRQPQHF. CDR3 bases: TGTGCCACCAGCAGAGTTAGTTCGGTCAGGGGGCGACAGCCCCAGCATTTT.

This clonotype came up many times. J is TRBJ2-5 and V is TRBV5-1; TRBD1 matches at 9 bases. V trimming: 6 bases; J trimming: 2 bases; junction bases outside the gene matches: 20. CDR3 length equals 19 residues. Germline CDR1 reads SGHRS; CDR2 reads YFSETQ. The DNA for the CDR3 is TGCGCCAGCACCGAGACCCCGCTCATCCCGGGACAGGGACAAGAGACCCAGTACTTC. Its protein product is CASTETPLIPGQGQETQYF.

This clonotype was seen many times. The rearrangement links TRBV5-1 to TRBJ1-6; 7 nucleotides align to TRBD1. Losses at the gene ends were 3 bases for V and 0 bases for J; bases not matched to a gene: 6. The CDR3 is made up of 17 amino acids. Germline CDR1 reads SGHRS; CDR2 reads YFSETQ. CDR3 nucleotides: TGCGCCAGCAGCTGGGGACAGTCGAGCTCCTATAATTCACCCCTCCACTTT. It yields the protein CASSWGQSSSYNSPLHF.

This clonotype was found many times. The chain is built from TRBV5-6 and TRBJ2-1, with no clear D. Germline loops: CDR1 SGHDT, CDR2 YYEEEE. CDR3 length equals 15 residues. With 4 bases removed from V and 5 bases from J, the gap between germline ends came to 16 bases. The CDR3 coding sequence is TGTGCCAGCAGCCGAATTAGATTCCGGGACAATGAGCAGTTCTTC. It codes for CASSRIRFRDNEQFF. The full variable domain, rest sourced from reference TRBV5-6 and TRBJ2-1, is DAGVTQSPTHLIKTRGQQVTLRCSPKSGHDTVSWYQQALGQGPQFIFQYYEEEERQRGNFPDRFSGHQFPNYSSELNVNALLLGDSALYLCASSRIRFRDNEQFFGPGTRLTVL.

This clonotype was recorded many times. The chain is built from TRBV20-1 and TRBJ2-7; D is undetermined. With 6 bases removed from V and 3 bases from J, the gap between germline ends came to 18 bases. This CDR3 contains 14 residues. From germline, CDR1 is DFQATT and CDR2 SNEGSKA (reference sequence). The CDR3 is CSATVGPPDYEQYF. CDR3 sequence (DNA): TGCAGTGCCACAGTCGGACCCCCGGACTACGAGCAGTACTTC.

This clonotype was found many times. The rearrangement joins TRBV20-1 to TRBJ2-3, with D perhaps matching TRBD2 (5 bases). V was pared by 1 base and J by 4 bases, with 12 bases between. CDR3 length: 14 residues. CDR1 and CDR2 (germline): DFQATT, SNEGSKA (reference sequence). The CDR3 loop is CSARVTRSSDTQYF. Here the CDR3 DNA reads TGCAGTGCTAGAGTAACTAGATCCTCAGATACGCAGTATTTT.

This clonotype was seen once. A read error is possible here, since a much larger clone lies one base away. This chain links TRBV5-4 with TRBJ2-2, with D perhaps matching TRBD1 or TRBD2 (6 bases each). The germline V gene has CDR1 SGHNT and CDR2 YYREEE (reference sequence). This CDR3 is 15 amino acids long. The V end was cut by 6 bases, the J end by 4 bases, with 16 bases between. The CDR3 DNA is TGTGCCAGCAACAACCGGGGGCTGGGCACCGGGGAGCTGTTTTTT. Protein sequence: CASNNRGLGTGELFF.

J is TRBJ2-3 and V is TRBV3-1, with 7 bases lining up with TRBD2. The CDR3 has 16 residues. Per the germline V gene, CDR1 is LGHDT and CDR2 is YNNKEL (reference sequence). Trimming took 2 bases from V and 4 from J; bases not matched to a gene: 9. This chain's CDR3 is CASSQSTGRLSDTQYF. CDR3 DNA sequence: TGTGCCAGCAGCCAATCGACCGGGAGGTTGTCAGATACGCAGTATTTT.

The sample holds many counts of this clonotype. This chain uses TRBV7-2 with TRBJ2-1; D is possibly TRBD2 (6 bases). V was trimmed by 1 base and J by 7 bases, leaving 11 bases between them. CDR1 and CDR2 from the germline V gene are SGHTA and FQGNSA. The CDR3 has 14 amino acids. The CDR3 region is CASSLGREINEQFF. For the CDR3, the DNA is TGTGCCAGCAGCTTAGGACGGGAGATAAATGAGCAGTTCTTC.

Many counts were recorded for this clonotype. This chain connects TRBV5-1 to TRBJ2-5, with TRBD2 matching over 13 bases. The CDR3 is 14 residues long. V shed 5 bases and J 4 bases; nucleotides not matched to a gene: 2. Germline values: CDR1 SGHRS, CDR2 YFSETQ. The CDR3 here is CASRGLAGTETQYF. CDR3 DNA: TGCGCCAGCAGGGGACTAGCGGGGACAGAGACCCAGTACTTC. The entire variable domain, with the rest obtained from reference TRBV5-1 and TRBJ2-5, is as follows: KAGVTQTPRYLIKTRGQQVTLSCSPISGHRSVSWYQQTPGQGLQFLFEYFSETQRNKGNFPGRFSGRQFSNSRSEMNVSTLELGDSALYLCASRGLAGTETQYFGPGTRLLVL.

This clonotype has at least ten counts. This sequence joins TRBV4-1 and TRBJ2-7; a possible D gene is TRBD2 (6 bases). From germline, CDR1 is MGHRA and CDR2 YSYEKL. The V end lost 0 bases, the J end lost 2 bases, and 11 bases lay between the germline ends. This CDR3 has 15 residues. In nucleotides, the CDR3 is TGCGCCAGCAGCCAAGATGGGCGGGAAACCTACGAGCAGTACTTC. This gives the protein CASSQDGRETYEQYF.

This clonotype was seen a handful of times. This CDR3 reads CSAFSGGGQASPLHF. In nucleotides, the CDR3 is TGCAGTGCGTTTAGCGGTGGGGGCCAGGCGTCACCCCTCCACTTT. The chain has TRBV20-1 and TRBJ1-6, with D possibly being TRBD1 (6 bases). Trimming left V 6 bases short and J 10 bases short, with 22 bases between. The germline V gene has CDR1 DFQATT and CDR2 SNEGSKA (reference sequence). The CDR3 has 15 residues.

This clonotype was recorded a few times. V gene TRBV10-3 combines with J gene TRBJ2-7; D is perhaps TRBD2 (6 bases). CDR1 ENHRY and CDR2 SYGVKD come from the germline V gene. V was trimmed by 4 bases and J by 3 bases, leaving 7 bases between them. The CDR3 spans 12 residues. The CDR3 sequence is CAISGGVYEQYF. DNA of the CDR3: TGTGCCATCAGTGGGGGGGTCTACGAGCAGTACTTC.

The chain uses TRBV6-1 and TRBJ2-4, with D unresolved. Germline V lookup: CDR1 MNHNS, CDR2 SASEGT. Trimming took 7 bases from V and 0 from J, leaving 7 bases between them. The CDR3 is 13 amino acids. The CDR3 coding sequence is TGTGCCAGCACTAAGGAAGCCAAAAACATTCAGTACTTC. Its protein product is CASTKEAKNIQYF.

The chain couples TRBV29-1 to TRBJ1-5; TRBD1 agrees at 7 bases. CDR1 SQVTM and CDR2 ANQGSEA come from the germline V gene. The junction had 4 bases not matched to a gene; V was cut back by 6 bases and J by 2 bases. The CDR3 contains 13 residues. The CDR3 here is CSVQDRGNQPQHF. The CDR3 DNA follows: TGCAGCGTACAAGACAGGGGCAATCAGCCCCAGCATTTT.

This clonotype was found many times. One junction end does not reproduce the germline sequence, and a read error may be involved. The chain links TRBV5-1 to TRBJ2-3; no clear D. The CDR3 has 15 amino acids. Germline V gene data show CDR1 as SGHRS and CDR2 as YFSETQ. CDR3 amino acids: CASSLERASTDTQYF. DNA of the CDR3: TGTGCCAGCAGCCTCGAAAGGGCTAGCACAGATACGCAGTATTTT.

This clonotype was recorded at least ten times. The chain uses TRBV10-1 and TRBJ2-1, with D perhaps TRBD2 (6 bases). V was clipped by 7 bases and J by 6 bases, with 13 bases between them. The CDR3 runs to 13 residues. The V gene's germline CDR1 is WNHNN and CDR2 SYGVQD (reference sequence). CDR3 in amino acids: CASKSSGGNEQFF. The CDR3 coding sequence is TGCGCCAGCAAATCTTCCGGGGGCAATGAGCAGTTCTTC.

Comments on this clonotype: A much larger clonotype is one base distant, so this may be a read error. The chain is built from TRBV10-3 and TRBJ2-3; TRBD2 aligns across 7 bases. Germline V gene data show CDR1 as ENHRY and CDR2 as SYGVKD. Germline trimming cut 2 bases from V and 5 bases from J; bases unmatched to any gene: 16. CDR3 length: 18 amino acids. CDR3 nucleotides: TGTGCCATCAGTGAGACGAGAGGTGAAGCGGGAAGGGGAGATACGCAGTATTTT. It is translated as CAISETRGEAGRGDTQYF.

This clonotype showed up many times. The V and J genes are TRBV29-1 and TRBJ2-5; D gene uncertain. The CDR3 has 12 amino acids. Germline assignment: CDR1 SQVTM and CDR2 ANQGSEA. V gave up 4 bases and J gave up 1 base, with 7 bases separating them. CDR3 sequence (DNA): TGCAGCGTTGTTGAGGTCCAAGAGACCCAGTACTTC. Translating it yields CSVVEVQETQYF.